The rows below give T cell receptor beta chains drawn from one sample of a study of blood T cell repertoires in COVID-19. TCRdb's copy holds only in-frame clones and misses some; the assay was immunoSEQ multiplex PCR. The sample consists of roughly 180,000 clones, approximately 82% of them appearing once. The material sequenced was PBMCs or T cells enriched from blood (not recorded which). Source of these receptors: a man between 60 and 70 years old who had recovered from COVID-19. The CDR3 runs from the conserved cysteine through the conserved F or W. Each record gives: J gene, D gene, V gene, clone size, CDR3 protein, CDR3 DNA. The D gene is left open where the match is weak. Where a row states a size, it is once, few, many or the class of an expanded clone; other rows omit it.

j_gene: TRBJ2-7; d_gene: TRBD2; v_gene: TRBV28; abundance: NA; CDR3aa: CASGLGLAASYEQYF; CDR3nt: TGTGCCAGCGGACTGGGACTAGCGGCCTCCTACGAGCAGTACTTC
j_gene: TRBJ2-7; d_gene: TRBD1; v_gene: TRBV6-5; abundance: once; CDR3aa: CASSQTGTGYEQYF; CDR3nt: TGTGCCAGCAGTCAAACCGGGACAGGCTACGAGCAGTACTTC
j_gene: TRBJ1-6; d_gene: NA; v_gene: TRBV6-4; abundance: once; CDR3aa: CASSEGRGTPLHF; CDR3nt: TGTGCCAGCAGTGAGGGCAGGGGAACACCCCTCCACTTT
j_gene: TRBJ1-4; d_gene: TRBD1; v_gene: TRBV19; abundance: NA; CDR3aa: CASRIGQGTNEKLFF; CDR3nt: TGTGCCAGTAGGATTGGACAGGGAACTAATGAAAAACTGTTTTTT
j_gene: TRBJ2-7; d_gene: TRBD2; v_gene: TRBV4-2; abundance: NA; CDR3aa: CASSQVSGTSGRLNIYEQYF; CDR3nt: TGTGCCAGCAGCCAAGTCTCCGGGACTAGCGGGAGATTGAATATCTACGAGCAGTACTTC
j_gene: TRBJ1-5; d_gene: NA; v_gene: TRBV9; abundance: NA; CDR3aa: CASSAGIRNQPQHF; CDR3nt: TGTGCCAGCAGTGCAGGGATTCGCAATCAGCCCCAGCATTTT
j_gene: TRBJ2-1; d_gene: TRBD2; v_gene: TRBV12-3/TRBV12-4; abundance: NA; CDR3aa: CASSPTSGVGRIF; CDR3nt: TGTGCCAGCAGCCCTACTAGCGGGGTCGGGCGGATCTTC
j_gene: TRBJ1-5; d_gene: NA; v_gene: TRBV2; abundance: few; CDR3aa: CASSEDPLRAQHF; CDR3nt: TGTGCCAGCAGTGAGGACCCTCTCAGGGCCCAGCATTTT
j_gene: TRBJ1-5; d_gene: NA; v_gene: TRBV19; abundance: NA; CDR3aa: CASSTGMGQPQHF; CDR3nt: TGTGCCAGTAGTACAGGGATGGGTCAGCCCCAGCATTTT
j_gene: TRBJ1-6; d_gene: TRBD1; v_gene: TRBV6-5; abundance: NA; CDR3aa: CASGDRAISPSPLHF; CDR3nt: TGTGCCAGCGGGGACAGGGCCATATCCCCCTCACCCCTCCACTTT
j_gene: TRBJ2-7; d_gene: TRBD1; v_gene: TRBV29-1; abundance: NA; CDR3aa: CSVGDRGIEQYF; CDR3nt: TGCAGCGTTGGGGACAGGGGAATCGAGCAGTACTTC
j_gene: TRBJ2-2; d_gene: NA; v_gene: TRBV18; abundance: NA; CDR3aa: CASSPGRTGELFF; CDR3nt: TGTGCCAGCTCACCAGGGAGGACCGGGGAGCTGTTTTTT
j_gene: TRBJ2-3; d_gene: TRBD2; v_gene: TRBV4-2; abundance: once; CDR3aa: CASSQTRLAEHTDTQYF; CDR3nt: TGTGCCAGCAGCCAAACCAGACTAGCGGAACACACAGATACGCAGTATTTT
j_gene: TRBJ2-5; d_gene: TRBD1; v_gene: TRBV11-2; abundance: NA; CDR3aa: CASSFTRDRGNF; CDR3nt: TGTGCCAGCAGCTTCACCCGGGACAGGGGAAACTTC
j_gene: TRBJ1-6; d_gene: NA; v_gene: TRBV7-2; abundance: NA; CDR3aa: CASSSTVWASPLHF; CDR3nt: TGTGCCAGCAGCTCTACGGTCTGGGCTTCACCCCTCCACTTT
j_gene: TRBJ1-1; d_gene: NA; v_gene: TRBV30; abundance: NA; CDR3aa: CAWEGDGTEAFF; CDR3nt: TGTGCCTGGGAGGGGGACGGCACTGAAGCTTTCTTT
j_gene: TRBJ2-3; d_gene: NA; v_gene: TRBV2; abundance: NA; CDR3aa: CASSTGQPSTDTQYF; CDR3nt: TGTGCCAGCAGTACCGGACAGCCTAGCACAGATACGCAGTATTTT
j_gene: TRBJ1-5; d_gene: NA; v_gene: TRBV19; abundance: NA; CDR3aa: CASISGGNNQPQHF; CDR3nt: TGTGCCAGTATCTCAGGAGGTAATAATCAGCCCCAGCATTTT
j_gene: TRBJ2-1; d_gene: TRBD2; v_gene: TRBV7-2; abundance: NA; CDR3aa: CASSSGLAGVGNEQFF; CDR3nt: TGTGCCAGCAGCTCGGGACTAGCGGGAGTGGGCAATGAGCAGTTCTTC
j_gene: TRBJ1-6; d_gene: NA; v_gene: TRBV28; abundance: NA; CDR3aa: CASSLSLTPLHF; CDR3nt: TGTGCCAGCAGTTTAAGCCTTACACCCCTCCACTTT
j_gene: TRBJ1-1; d_gene: TRBD1; v_gene: TRBV18; abundance: NA; CDR3aa: CASSPGTGGRRTEAFF; CDR3nt: TGTGCCAGCTCACCTGGGACAGGGGGAAGAAGGACTGAAGCTTTCTTT
j_gene: TRBJ1-6; d_gene: TRBD1; v_gene: TRBV7-2; abundance: few; CDR3aa: CASSFPSGGSGSPLHF; CDR3nt: TGTGCCAGCAGCTTTCCCTCAGGGGGCTCGGGCTCACCCCTCCACTTT
j_gene: TRBJ2-5; d_gene: TRBD2; v_gene: TRBV2; abundance: NA; CDR3aa: CANRLAGGLETQYF; CDR3nt: TGTGCCAATAGACTAGCGGGGGGACTAGAGACCCAGTACTTC
j_gene: TRBJ1-4; d_gene: NA; v_gene: TRBV19; abundance: NA; CDR3aa: CASSILTAHNEKLFF; CDR3nt: TGTGCCAGTAGTATCTTAACAGCTCACAATGAAAAACTGTTTTTT
j_gene: TRBJ1-2; d_gene: TRBD1; v_gene: TRBV27; abundance: NA; CDR3aa: CASSLSGLDRVDGGYTF; CDR3nt: TGTGCCAGCAGTTTATCAGGGCTAGACAGGGTCGACGGTGGCTACACCTTC
j_gene: TRBJ1-1; d_gene: TRBD1; v_gene: TRBV10-3; abundance: NA; CDR3aa: CAITPGQGTEAFF; CDR3nt: TGTGCCATCACCCCGGGACAGGGGACTGAAGCTTTCTTT
j_gene: TRBJ2-7; d_gene: TRBD1; v_gene: TRBV7-8; abundance: NA; CDR3aa: CASSFTRDRTQYF; CDR3nt: TGTGCCAGCAGCTTCACCCGGGACAGAACGCAGTACTTC
j_gene: TRBJ2-7; d_gene: NA; v_gene: TRBV2; abundance: NA; CDR3aa: CASKVGGPSYEQYF; CDR3nt: TGTGCCAGCAAGGTTGGGGGCCCGTCCTACGAGCAGTACTTC
j_gene: TRBJ2-1; d_gene: TRBD2; v_gene: TRBV7-9; abundance: NA; CDR3aa: CASSFVAGDNEQFF; CDR3nt: TGTGCCAGCAGCTTCGTAGCGGGGGACAATGAGCAGTTCTTC
j_gene: TRBJ1-4; d_gene: NA; v_gene: TRBV5-1; abundance: NA; CDR3aa: CASSFGNPTNEKLFF; CDR3nt: TGCGCCAGCAGCTTCGGGAATCCAACTAATGAAAAACTGTTTTTT
j_gene: TRBJ1-1; d_gene: TRBD1; v_gene: TRBV12-5; abundance: NA; CDR3aa: CASGLVQGQGARAFF; CDR3nt: TGTGCTAGTGGTTTGGTACAGGGACAGGGGGCGCGGGCTTTCTTT
j_gene: TRBJ2-1; d_gene: NA; v_gene: TRBV6-1; abundance: NA; CDR3aa: CASSELGDGGPLNEQFF; CDR3nt: TGTGCCAGCAGTGAACTCGGAGACGGGGGGCCACTAAATGAGCAGTTCTTC
j_gene: TRBJ2-1; d_gene: TRBD1; v_gene: TRBV24-1; abundance: NA; CDR3aa: CATSIGGASNEQFF; CDR3nt: TGTGCCACCTCAATAGGGGGCGCTAGCAATGAGCAGTTCTTC